The TCR beta chain described here comes from a study of blood T cell repertoires in COVID-19. Looking at the study overall: COVID-19 samples collected from the United States, Italy and Spain covered acute and convalescent phases.

Cohort 3 donors counted as recovered after two negative PCRs, clearance, or resolved symptoms. Method: immunoSEQ multiplex PCR; TCRdb's copy keeps in-frame clones and lacks some. The table lists around 180,000 clones, more than 70% of them singletons. CDR1 and CDR2 (germline): SEHNR, FQNEAQ (reference sequence). V dropped 3 bases and J dropped 7; count of bases not matched to a gene: 6. There are 14 residues in the CDR3. V and J are TRBV7-9 and TRBJ1-2; 9 bases line up with TRBD1. The source of this sequence is a woman younger than 45 who had recovered from COVID-19. The sequenced material came from PBMCs or T cells enriched from blood (not recorded which). Here the CDR3 reads CASSFPGQGLGYTF. Here the CDR3 DNA reads TGTGCCAGCAGCTTCCCGGGACAGGGTCTTGGCTACACCTTC.